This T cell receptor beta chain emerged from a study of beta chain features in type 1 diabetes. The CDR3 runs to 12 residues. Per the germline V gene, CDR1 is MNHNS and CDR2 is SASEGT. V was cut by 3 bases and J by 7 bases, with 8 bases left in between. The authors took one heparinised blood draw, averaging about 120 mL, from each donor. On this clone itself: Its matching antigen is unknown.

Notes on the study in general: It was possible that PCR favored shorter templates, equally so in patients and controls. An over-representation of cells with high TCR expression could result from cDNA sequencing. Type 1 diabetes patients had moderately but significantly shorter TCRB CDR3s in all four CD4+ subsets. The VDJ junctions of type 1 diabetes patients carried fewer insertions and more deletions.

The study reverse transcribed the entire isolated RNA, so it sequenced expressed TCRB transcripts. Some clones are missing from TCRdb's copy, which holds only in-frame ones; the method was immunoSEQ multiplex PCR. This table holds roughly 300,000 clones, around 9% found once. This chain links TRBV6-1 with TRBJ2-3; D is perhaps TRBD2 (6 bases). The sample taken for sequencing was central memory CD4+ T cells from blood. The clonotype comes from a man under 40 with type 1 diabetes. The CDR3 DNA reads TGTGCCAGCAGTGAGGGGGGTCATACGCAGTATTTT. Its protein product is CASSEGGHTQYF.